The 32 T cell receptor beta chains reported below all come from one sample, sequenced in a study of shared clonotypes between healthy human individuals. Produced via immunoSEQ multiplex PCR; TCRdb's table is partial and in-frame only. The sample contains about 2.3 million clones, just over 90% of which appear only once. Source material: naive CD4+ T cells from PBMCs. Subset denoted: CD45RA+ positively selected. These receptors originate from a man younger than 35 in good health. Some clones in this sample may be carry-over from other donors' samples.

The chain couples TRBV5-1 to TRBJ2-5; D might be TRBD1 or TRBD2, each matching 5 bases. The CDR3 runs 14 residues. Germline CDR1 reads SGHRS; CDR2 reads YFSETQ. V lost 1 base and J lost 6, with 13 bases in between. The CDR3 loop is CASSLLGRGKTQYF. In nucleotides, the CDR3 is TGCGCCAGCAGCTTGTTGGGACGGGGAAAGACCCAGTACTTC.

The chain carries TRBV7-2 and TRBJ2-1; D gene unclear. The length of the CDR3 is 14 residues. CDR1 and CDR2 (germline): SGHTA, FQGNSA. V was pared by 2 bases and J by 9 bases, with 14 bases between. CDR3 in DNA: TGTGCCAGCAGCTTAAAGCCGGCCCGCGGTGAGCAGTTCTTC. Translated: CASSLKPARGEQFF. Full variable domain (remainder filled in from reference TRBV7-2 and TRBJ2-1): GAGVSQSPSNKVTEKGKDVELRCDPISGHTALYWYRQSLGQGLEFLIYFQGNSAPDKSGLPSDRFSAERTGGSVSTLTIQRTQQEDSAVYLCASSLKPARGEQFFGPGTRLTVL.

The chain recombines TRBV5-1 with TRBJ1-1; possible D gene TRBD1, 6 bases. The CDR3 covers 16 residues. Germline V gives CDR1 SGHRS, CDR2 YFSETQ. Trimming shortened V by 1 base and J by 2 bases, and 15 bases separated the two germline ends. The CDR3 nucleotides read TGCGCCAGCAGCTTGCGCGCCGGGACACCCAACACTGAAGCTTTCTTT. Translated: CASSLRAGTPNTEAFF.

This sequence joins TRBV4-2 and TRBJ2-7, with TRBD2 matching 11 bases. Germline V lookup: CDR1 LGHNA, CDR2 YNFKEQ. The CDR3 is 18 residues long. V gave up 0 bases and J gave up 1 base; unmatched junction bases: 8. CDR3 region: CASSQEFTSGSGSYEQYF. CDR3 nucleotide sequence: TGTGCCAGCAGCCAAGAGTTCACTAGCGGGAGTGGTTCCTACGAGCAGTACTTC.

This clone is a singleton in its sample. V gene TRBV6-4 combines with J gene TRBJ2-3; the match to TRBD2 covers 8 bases. The CDR3 spans 14 residues. J was trimmed by 9 bases and V by 5 bases; bases with no gene match: 10. Germline assignment: CDR1 MRHNA and CDR2 SNTAGT. CDR3 nucleotide sequence: TGTGCCAGCAGTCCCAACTCGGGGGGGGCGACGCAGTATTTT. It is translated as CASSPNSGGATQYF.

V and J are TRBV19 and TRBJ2-1; D perhaps matches TRBD1 (5 bases). Trimming removed 1 base at V and 3 bases at J, with 10 bases between. The germline CDR1 and CDR2 sequences are LNHDA and SQIVND (reference sequence). The CDR3 runs 15 residues. The CDR3 here is CASSIVETVYNEQFF. The DNA for the CDR3 is TGTGCCAGTAGTATAGTTGAGACAGTCTACAATGAGCAGTTCTTC.

The chain combines TRBV29-1 with TRBJ2-1, with unresolved D. The CDR3 spans 12 residues. The germline CDR1 and CDR2 sequences are SQVTM and ANQGSEA. V dropped 4 bases and J dropped 4 bases, with 8 bases sitting between them. As DNA, the CDR3 is TGCAGCGTTGGCCAGACTTACAATGAGCAGTTCTTC. It codes for CSVGQTYNEQFF.

The V and J genes are TRBV6-5 and TRBJ2-1, with 9 bases matching TRBD1. V was pared by 6 bases and J by 2 bases, with 5 bases of the junction left unmatched. This CDR3 is built from 15 residues. The germline gives CDR1 MNHEY, CDR2 SVGAGI. The CDR3 sequence: CASRSGTGTYNEQFF. CDR3 bases: TGTGCCAGCAGATCCGGGACAGGGACCTACAATGAGCAGTTCTTC.

The chain is built from TRBV27 and TRBJ1-4; 10 positions agree with TRBD1. Looked up from germline, CDR1 is MNHEY and CDR2 is SMNVEV (reference sequence). The CDR3 length is 15 residues. The V and J ends lost 5 bases and 12 bases, in that order; junction bases with no gene match: 12. The CDR3 DNA reads as TGTGCCAGCAGTACCCGGACAGGGGGGACTAGCGAACTGTTTTTT. Its protein product is CASSTRTGGTSELFF.

This chain joins TRBV6-5 and TRBJ2-7; 8 nucleotides align to TRBD2. The CDR3 totals 14 residues. V was pared by 5 bases and J by 2 bases, with 5 bases of the junction left unmatched. Germline V CDR1 and CDR2: MNHEY, SVGAGI. DNA for the CDR3: TGTGCCAGCAGTAAAGAGGGACTAGCCTACGAGCAGTACTTC. Amino acid sequence: CASSKEGLAYEQYF.

The J gene is TRBJ2-7, the V gene TRBV10-3; TRBD2 might be the D (6 bases). This CDR3 is 15 amino acids long. The V end lost 4 bases, the J end lost 0 bases, and 13 bases lay between the germline ends. CDR1 is ENHRY, CDR2 SYGVKD, per germline. This CDR3 is CAISGRGLSSYEQYF. The CDR3 DNA is TGTGCCATCAGTGGTCGGGGGTTGAGCTCCTACGAGCAGTACTTC.

The rearrangement joins TRBV30 to TRBJ2-4; D is possibly TRBD1 or TRBD2 (6 bases each). Germline V gives CDR1 GTSNPN, CDR2 SVGIG (reference sequence). The CDR3 sequence is 15 residues long. V was shortened by 7 bases and J by 6 bases, with 22 bases between the two germline ends. CDR3 bases: TGTGCCTCTTCACATCTTGTAGGGGGGAGAAACATTCAGTACTTC. The encoded protein is CASSHLVGGRNIQYF.

The rearrangement uses TRBV6-5 and TRBJ2-7; 7 nucleotides line up with TRBD2. The germline V gene encodes CDR1 MNHEY and CDR2 SVGAGI. J lost 3 bases, V lost 0 bases, and 5 bases had no gene match. The CDR3 spans 15 residues. Here the CDR3 DNA reads TGTGCCAGCAGTTACTCTTTGACTAGCAGCTACGAGCAGTACTTC. Translation gives CASSYSLTSSYEQYF.

The V call is TRBV14, the J call TRBJ2-5; 11 nucleotides align to TRBD1. CDR1 is SGHDN, CDR2 FVKESK, per germline. Unmatched junction bases numbered 14, after V lost 4 bases and J lost 4 bases. This CDR3 contains 18 residues. CDR3 DNA sequence: TGTGCCAGCAGCCTTCTCCGAGCGGACAGGGGGCGCAGAGAGACCCAGTACTTC. Protein sequence: CASSLLRADRGRRETQYF.

This chain links TRBV5-1 with TRBJ2-5; no firm D call. Germline assignment: CDR1 SGHRS and CDR2 YFSETQ. The V and J ends lost 4 bases and 2 bases respectively, with 21 bases between them. CDR3 size: 17 residues. The CDR3 sequence is CASSQLPGQASQETQYF. The CDR3, as DNA: TGCGCCAGCAGCCAACTCCCCGGGCAGGCATCTCAAGAGACCCAGTACTTC.

This chain uses TRBV7-9 with TRBJ2-2; no reliable D call. With 2 bases removed from V and 6 bases from J, the gap between germline ends came to 7 bases. Germline V gene lookup returns CDR1 SEHNR and CDR2 FQNEAQ (reference sequence). This CDR3 is built from 13 residues. The CDR3 loop reads CASSLQPSGELFF. In nucleotides, the CDR3 is TGTGCCAGCAGCTTACAACCCTCCGGGGAGCTGTTTTTT.

V is TRBV6-1 and J is TRBJ2-1; 10 bases align to TRBD2. V dropped 0 bases and J dropped 6; count of bases not matched to a gene: 17. The V gene's germline CDR1 is MNHNS and CDR2 SASEGT. The CDR3 sequence is 20 residues long. CDR3 sequence (DNA): TGTGCCAGCAGTGAAGCGTCGGCGGCCCTAGCGGGAGTGCGGGGCAATGAGCAGTTCTTC. This encodes CASSEASAALAGVRGNEQFF.

V gene TRBV14 combines with J gene TRBJ2-1, with 13 bases identical to TRBD2. V lost 3 bases, J lost 4 bases, and 12 bases stayed unmatched. Germline loops: CDR1 SGHDN, CDR2 FVKESK. This CDR3 comprises 19 residues. CDR3 residues: CASSQAGLAGAKLYNEQFF. The CDR3 DNA reads as TGTGCCAGCAGCCAGGCCGGACTAGCGGGAGCCAAACTTTACAATGAGCAGTTCTTC.

As concerns this clone: The sample contains more than one DNA sequence encoding this CDR3. The rearrangement uses TRBV9 and TRBJ2-7; 9 nucleotides line up with TRBD1. Germline V gene sequence: CDR1 SGDLS, CDR2 YYNGEE. The CDR3 is 14 amino acids. J lost 3 bases, V lost 2 bases, and 3 bases had no gene match. For the CDR3, the DNA is TGTGCCAGCAGCGTGGAGACAGGGGGCTACGAGCAGTACTTC. It translates to CASSVETGGYEQYF.

This rearrangement joins TRBV10-3 to TRBJ1-2; 8 nucleotides agree with TRBD1. The V gene's germline CDR1 is ENHRY and CDR2 SYGVKD. The CDR3 totals 15 residues. V was clipped by 2 bases and J by 5 bases; unmatched bases: 7. The CDR3 spells CAISEPTGGFYGYTF. The CDR3 nucleotides are TGTGCCATCAGTGAGCCCACAGGGGGATTTTATGGCTACACCTTC.

The V call is TRBV6-6, the J call TRBJ2-3; tentatively, D is TRBD1 (6 bases). Trimming pared 2 bases from V and 0 bases from J, leaving 9 bases between. Per the germline V gene, CDR1 is MNHNY and CDR2 is SVGAGI (reference sequence). The CDR3 has 15 residues. CDR3 sequence: CASSYGQGSTDTQYF. The CDR3 bases are TGTGCCAGCAGTTACGGGCAGGGGAGCACAGATACGCAGTATTTT.

This clone has just one count. CDR3 bases: TGTGCCAGCAGCCCGCAGTGGTCCGGGAATACGCAGTATTTT. Amino acids: CASSPQWSGNTQYF. The chain is built from TRBV14 and TRBJ2-3, with D possibly being TRBD2 (5 bases). This CDR3 spans 14 amino acids. The ends were cut back, 4 bases at V and 7 bases at J, with 15 bases in the middle. Germline V gene data show CDR1 as SGHDN and CDR2 as FVKESK.

The CDR3, as DNA: TGCGCCAGCAGCCCTGACAGGGGGGGCACCAGGGGGGGCAATCAGCCCCAGCATTTT. Translated: CASSPDRGGTRGGNQPQHF. J is TRBJ1-5 and V is TRBV4-3; 9 bases match TRBD1. The trim removed 4 bases at V and 2 bases at J, leaving 15 bases unmatched. The CDR3 totals 19 residues. CDR1 LGHNA and CDR2 YSLEER come from the germline V gene.

Here the CDR3 reads CASSATGATNEKLFF. Written as DNA, the CDR3 is TGTGCCAGCAGCGCGACAGGGGCCACTAATGAAAAACTGTTTTTT. This chain joins TRBV9 and TRBJ1-4; 8 bases map to TRBD1. The germline V gene has CDR1 SGDLS and CDR2 YYNGEE. The CDR3 totals 15 residues. Losses at the gene ends were 3 bases for V and 2 bases for J; bases not matched to a gene: 3.

This chain connects TRBV29-1 to TRBJ1-5; D is uncertain. CDR3 size: 13 residues. Germline V gene lookup returns CDR1 SQVTM and CDR2 ANQGSEA. Trimming cost V 6 bases and J 4 bases, with 13 bases left between them. The CDR3 sequence is CSVAGEINQPQHF. The CDR3 DNA sequence: TGCAGCGTAGCCGGGGAGATAAATCAGCCCCAGCATTTT.

The chain recombines TRBV5-1 with TRBJ2-7; no firm D call. CDR3 length: 15 amino acids. Germline CDR1 SGHRS, CDR2 YFSETQ. Trimming took off 0 bases at V and 0 bases at J, with 10 bases between the two ends. CDR3 protein: CASSLAGSSSYEQYF. DNA of the CDR3: TGCGCCAGCAGCTTGGCGGGCAGCAGCTCCTACGAGCAGTACTTC.

This CDR3 reads CASSLRVRDSQIYEQYF. CDR3 DNA: TGTGCCAGCAGTTTAAGGGTCCGGGACAGTCAGATCTACGAGCAGTACTTC. The chain has TRBV27 and TRBJ2-7; 7 bases agree with TRBD1. V shed 2 bases, J shed 3 bases, and the junction held 13 bases outside the gene matches. Germline V gene lookup returns CDR1 MNHEY and CDR2 SMNVEV (reference sequence). CDR3 length: 17 residues.

The chain employs TRBV4-3 and TRBJ2-2, with D possibly being TRBD2 (5 bases). The length of the CDR3 is 15 residues. Germline V gene sequence: CDR1 LGHNA, CDR2 YSLEER. Trimming took off 2 bases at V and 0 bases at J, with 7 bases between the two ends. The CDR3 here is CASSQTGSNTGELFF. The DNA of the CDR3 is TGCGCCAGCAGCCAAACGGGGTCGAACACCGGGGAGCTGTTTTTT.

V usage is TRBV19 and J usage is TRBJ2-7; D is possibly TRBD1 or TRBD2 (7 bases each). CDR1 is LNHDA, CDR2 SQIVND, per germline (reference sequence). V was shortened by 4 bases and J by 5 bases, with 15 bases between the two germline ends. The CDR3 loop spans 14 amino acids. CDR3 region: CASSTRSGGDEQYF. Written as DNA, the CDR3 is TGTGCCAGTAGTACCCGGTCAGGGGGGGACGAGCAGTACTTC.

V is TRBV28 and J is TRBJ1-1; perhaps TRBD1 as D (5 bases). In germline, CDR1 is MDHEN, CDR2 SYDVKM. The V end was cut by 4 bases, the J end by 10 bases, with 19 bases between. The CDR3 runs 14 residues. CDR3 region: CASSSGTPVGIAFF. In DNA, the CDR3 is TGTGCCAGCAGTTCCGGGACCCCAGTAGGGATAGCTTTCTTT.

V and J are TRBV6-6 and TRBJ1-6; D ambiguous. V lost 5 bases and J 11 bases, leaving 7 bases between the germline ends. Germline V CDR1 and CDR2: MNHNY, SVGAGI (reference sequence). This CDR3 is 11 amino acids long. CDR3 in DNA: TGTGCCAGCAGTAACCTTCCACCCCTCCACTTT. Protein product: CASSNLPPLHF.

The J gene is TRBJ2-7, the V gene TRBV5-5, with D unclear. V was trimmed by 3 bases and J by 5 bases, leaving 12 bases between them. This CDR3 spans 13 amino acids. Germline V gives CDR1 SGHKS, CDR2 YYEKEE (reference sequence). The CDR3 DNA is TGTGCCAGCAGCTGGGCACCCCGGGACGAGCAGTACTTC. Protein sequence: CASSWAPRDEQYF.